Detailed here is one T cell receptor delta chain. Germline V CDR1 and CDR2: GEAIGNYY, EKD. The CDR3 covers 23 residues. The V gene end was trimmed by 3 bases and the J gene end by 0 bases; junction bases not matched to a gene: 28. TCRdb reprocessed the RT-PCR reads using CATT. The repertoire has 810 or so delta-chain clones, 18% of them found once; the top ten carry just over 60%. This entry belongs to a study of gamma-delta T cells after stem cell transplantation. Sequencing input: gamma-delta T cells. The chain employs TRDV2 and TRDJ1; 9 nucleotides match TRDD3. Here the J gene was assigned by germline matching of the DNA, as TCRdb has none. The clonotype originates from a human donor. It is not recorded whose cells these are; they may come from a transplant donor. The CDR3: CACDPISLPTGGYCARYTDKLIF. The CDR3 DNA sequence: TGTGCCTGTGACCCGATCTCCTTGCCCACCGGGGGATACTGTGCGAGGTACACCGATAAACTCATCTTT.